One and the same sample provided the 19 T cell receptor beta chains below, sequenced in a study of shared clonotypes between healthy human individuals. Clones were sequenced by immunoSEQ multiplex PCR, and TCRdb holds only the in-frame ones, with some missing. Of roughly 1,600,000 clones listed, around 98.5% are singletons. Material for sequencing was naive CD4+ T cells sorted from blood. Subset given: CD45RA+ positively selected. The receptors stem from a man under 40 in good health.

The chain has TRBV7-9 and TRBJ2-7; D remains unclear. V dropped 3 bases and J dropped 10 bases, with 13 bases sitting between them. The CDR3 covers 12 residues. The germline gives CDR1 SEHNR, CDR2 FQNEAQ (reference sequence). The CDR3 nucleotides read TGTGCCAGCAGCTTGGCAGGACGGAGACAGTACTTC. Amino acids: CASSLAGRRQYF.

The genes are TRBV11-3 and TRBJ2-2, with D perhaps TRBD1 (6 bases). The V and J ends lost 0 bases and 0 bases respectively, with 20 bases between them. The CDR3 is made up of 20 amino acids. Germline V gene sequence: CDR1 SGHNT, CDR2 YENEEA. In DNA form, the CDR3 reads TGTGCCAGCAGCTTAGACAGGACGGCAGGGGCAGGCCCGAACACCGGGGAGCTGTTTTTT. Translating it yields CASSLDRTAGAGPNTGELFF.

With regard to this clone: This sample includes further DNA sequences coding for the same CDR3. This CDR3 reads CASSFSEDTQYF. The CDR3 bases are TGCGCCAGCAGCTTTTCCGAGGATACGCAGTATTTT. This chain joins TRBV5-1 and TRBJ2-3; D gene ambiguous. The CDR3 runs 12 residues. CDR1 SGHRS and CDR2 YFSETQ come from the germline V gene. Trimming took off 2 bases at V and 6 bases at J, with 7 bases between the two ends. Variable domain in full (rest from reference TRBV5-1 and TRBJ2-3): KAGVTQTPRYLIKTRGQQVTLSCSPISGHRSVSWYQQTPGQGLQFLFEYFSETQRNKGNFPGRFSGRQFSNSRSEMNVSTLELGDSALYLCASSFSEDTQYFGPGTRLTVL.

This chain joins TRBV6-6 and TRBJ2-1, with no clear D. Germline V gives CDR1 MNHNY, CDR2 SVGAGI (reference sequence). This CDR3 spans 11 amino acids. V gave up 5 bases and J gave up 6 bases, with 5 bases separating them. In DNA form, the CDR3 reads TGTGCCAGCAGTCACGTCAATGAGCAGTTCTTC. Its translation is CASSHVNEQFF.

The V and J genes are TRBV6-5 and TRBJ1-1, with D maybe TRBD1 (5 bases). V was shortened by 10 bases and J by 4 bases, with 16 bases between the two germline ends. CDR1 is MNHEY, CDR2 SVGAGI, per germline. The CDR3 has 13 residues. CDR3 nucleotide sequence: TGTGCCACACAATTAGGGGAGGGCACTGAAGCTTTCTTT. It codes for CATQLGEGTEAFF.

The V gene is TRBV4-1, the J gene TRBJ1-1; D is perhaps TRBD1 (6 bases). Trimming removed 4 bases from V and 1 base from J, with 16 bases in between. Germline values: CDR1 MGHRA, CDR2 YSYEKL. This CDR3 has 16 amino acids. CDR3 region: CASSLTPGHRNTEAFF. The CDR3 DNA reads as TGCGCCAGCAGCCTTACTCCGGGACACAGGAACACTGAAGCTTTCTTT.

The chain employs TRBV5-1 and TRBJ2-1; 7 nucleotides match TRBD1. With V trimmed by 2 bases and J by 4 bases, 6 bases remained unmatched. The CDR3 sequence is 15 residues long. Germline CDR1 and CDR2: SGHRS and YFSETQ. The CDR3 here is CASSLEGAAYNEQFF. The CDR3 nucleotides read TGCGCCAGCAGCTTAGAGGGGGCTGCGTACAATGAGCAGTTCTTC.

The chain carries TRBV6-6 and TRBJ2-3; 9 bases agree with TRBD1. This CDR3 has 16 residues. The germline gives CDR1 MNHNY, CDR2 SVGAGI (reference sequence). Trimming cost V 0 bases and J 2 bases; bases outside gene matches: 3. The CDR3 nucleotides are TGTGCCAGCAGTTACTCGAACAGGGGGCTCACAGATACGCAGTATTTT. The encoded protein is CASSYSNRGLTDTQYF.

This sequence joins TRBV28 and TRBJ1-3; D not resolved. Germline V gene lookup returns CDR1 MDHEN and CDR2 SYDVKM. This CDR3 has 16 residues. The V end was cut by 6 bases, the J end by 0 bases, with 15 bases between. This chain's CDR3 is CASSLQGWGSGNTIYF. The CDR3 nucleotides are TGTGCCAGCAGCCTACAAGGTTGGGGCTCTGGAAACACCATATATTTT.

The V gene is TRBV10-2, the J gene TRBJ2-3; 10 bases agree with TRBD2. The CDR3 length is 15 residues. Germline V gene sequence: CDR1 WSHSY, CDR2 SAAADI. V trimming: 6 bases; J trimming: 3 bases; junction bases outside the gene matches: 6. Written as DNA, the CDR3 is TGCGCCAGCAGGGCTAGCGGGAGTGGGACAGATACGCAGTATTTT. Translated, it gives CASRASGSGTDTQYF.

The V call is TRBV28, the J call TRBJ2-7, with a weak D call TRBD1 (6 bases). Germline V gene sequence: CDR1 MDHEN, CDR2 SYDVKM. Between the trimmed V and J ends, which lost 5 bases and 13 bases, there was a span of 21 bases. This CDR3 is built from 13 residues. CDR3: CASSGEGLGASYF. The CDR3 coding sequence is TGTGCCAGCAGTGGGGAAGGTCTGGGGGCATCCTACTTC.

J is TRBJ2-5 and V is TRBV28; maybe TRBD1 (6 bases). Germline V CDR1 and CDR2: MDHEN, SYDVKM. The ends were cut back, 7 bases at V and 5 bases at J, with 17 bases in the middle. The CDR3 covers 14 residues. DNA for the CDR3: TGTGCCAGCACCCAAGGGGGATCCGGGGAGACCCAGTACTTC. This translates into CASTQGGSGETQYF.

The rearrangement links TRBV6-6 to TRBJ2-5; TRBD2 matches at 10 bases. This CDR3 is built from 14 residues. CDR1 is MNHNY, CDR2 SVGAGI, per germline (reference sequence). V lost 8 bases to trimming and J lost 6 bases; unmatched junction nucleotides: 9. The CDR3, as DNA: TGTGCCAGCGGCCCGGGACTAGCGTTTAAGACCCAGTACTTC. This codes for CASGPGLAFKTQYF.

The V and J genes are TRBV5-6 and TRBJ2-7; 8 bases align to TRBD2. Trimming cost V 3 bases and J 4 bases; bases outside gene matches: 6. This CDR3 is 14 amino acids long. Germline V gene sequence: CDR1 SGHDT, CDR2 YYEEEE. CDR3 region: CASSSGLEEYEQYF. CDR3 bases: TGTGCCAGCAGCTCGGGACTAGAGGAGTACGAGCAGTACTTC.

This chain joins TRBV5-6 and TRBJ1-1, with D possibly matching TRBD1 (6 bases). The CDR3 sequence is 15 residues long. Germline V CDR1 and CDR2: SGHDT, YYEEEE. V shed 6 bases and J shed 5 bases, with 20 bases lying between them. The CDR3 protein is CASTLGGGLGTEAFF. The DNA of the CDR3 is TGTGCCAGCACCCTCGGCGGGGGGCTGGGAACTGAAGCTTTCTTT.

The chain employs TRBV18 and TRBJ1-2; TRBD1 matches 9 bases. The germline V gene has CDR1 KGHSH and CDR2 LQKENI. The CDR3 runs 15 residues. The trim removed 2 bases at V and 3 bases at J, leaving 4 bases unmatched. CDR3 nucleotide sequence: TGTGCCAGCTCACCAAGGGACAGGGAAGACTATGGCTACACCTTC. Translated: CASSPRDREDYGYTF. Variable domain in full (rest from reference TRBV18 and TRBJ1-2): NAGVMQNPRHLVRRRGQEARLRCSPMKGHSHVYWYRQLPEEGLKFMVYLQKENIIDESGMPKERFSAEFPKEGPSILRIQQVVRGDSAAYFCASSPRDREDYGYTFGSGTRLTVV.

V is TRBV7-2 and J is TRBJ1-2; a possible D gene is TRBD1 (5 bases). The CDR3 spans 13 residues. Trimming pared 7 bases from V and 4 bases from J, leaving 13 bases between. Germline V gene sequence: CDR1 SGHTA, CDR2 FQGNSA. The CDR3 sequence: CASNRGWGYGYTF. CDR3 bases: TGTGCCAGCAATCGGGGGTGGGGCTATGGCTACACCTTC.

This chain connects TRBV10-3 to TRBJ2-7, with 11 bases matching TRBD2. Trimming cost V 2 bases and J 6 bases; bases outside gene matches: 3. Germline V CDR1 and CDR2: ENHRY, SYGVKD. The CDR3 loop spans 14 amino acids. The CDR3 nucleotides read TGTGCCATCAGTGAGGGGCTAGCGGGAGGCGAGCAGTACTTC. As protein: CAISEGLAGGEQYF.

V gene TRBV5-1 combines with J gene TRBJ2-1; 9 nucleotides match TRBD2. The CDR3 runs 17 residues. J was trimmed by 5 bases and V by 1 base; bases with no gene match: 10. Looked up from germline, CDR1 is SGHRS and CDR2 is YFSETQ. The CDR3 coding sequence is TGCGCCAGCAGCTTGCTGTCTAGCGGGACGAGGAACAATGAGCAGTTCTTC. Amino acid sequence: CASSLLSSGTRNNEQFF.